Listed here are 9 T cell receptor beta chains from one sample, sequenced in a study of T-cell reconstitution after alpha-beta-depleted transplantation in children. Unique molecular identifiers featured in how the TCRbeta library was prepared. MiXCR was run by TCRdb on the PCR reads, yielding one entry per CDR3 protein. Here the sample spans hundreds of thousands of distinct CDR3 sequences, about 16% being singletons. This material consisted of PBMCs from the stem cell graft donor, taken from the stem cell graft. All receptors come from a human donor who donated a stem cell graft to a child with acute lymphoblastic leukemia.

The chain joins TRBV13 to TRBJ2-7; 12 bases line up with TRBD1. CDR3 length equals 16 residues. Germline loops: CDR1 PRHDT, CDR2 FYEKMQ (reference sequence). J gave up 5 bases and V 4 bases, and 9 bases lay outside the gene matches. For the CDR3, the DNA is TGTGCCAGCAGCTCCCGAGGGACAGGGGGCATAGACGAGCAGTACTTC. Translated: CASSSRGTGGIDEQYF.

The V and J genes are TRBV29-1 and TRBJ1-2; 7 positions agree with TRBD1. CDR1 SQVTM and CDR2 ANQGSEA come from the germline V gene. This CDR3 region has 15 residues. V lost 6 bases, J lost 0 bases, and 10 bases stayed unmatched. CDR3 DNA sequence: TGCAGCGTAAAACCCGGAGACAGGGCTAACTATGGCTACACCTTC. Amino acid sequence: CSVKPGDRANYGYTF.

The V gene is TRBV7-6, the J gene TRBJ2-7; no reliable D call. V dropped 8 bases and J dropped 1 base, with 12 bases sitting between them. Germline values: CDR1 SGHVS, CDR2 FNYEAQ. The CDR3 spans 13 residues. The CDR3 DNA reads TGTGCCAGCTTAGGGTTGGGGTCCTACGAGCAGTACTTC. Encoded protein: CASLGLGSYEQYF.

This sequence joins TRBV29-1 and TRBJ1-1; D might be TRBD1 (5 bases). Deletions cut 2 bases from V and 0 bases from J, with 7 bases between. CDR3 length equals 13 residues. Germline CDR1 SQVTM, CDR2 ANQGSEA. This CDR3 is CSVERGLNTEAFF. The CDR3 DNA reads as TGCAGCGTTGAAAGGGGTTTGAACACTGAAGCTTTCTTT.

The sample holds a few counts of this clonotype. The CDR3 DNA sequence: TGCAGTGCTAGAGATCTCGCAGGGTCGCGTACTGGCACTGAAGCTTTCTTT. This gives the protein CSARDLAGSRTGTEAFF. The chain has TRBV20-1 and TRBJ1-1; TRBD1 might be the D (5 bases). The CDR3 loop spans 17 amino acids. Per the germline V gene, CDR1 is DFQATT and CDR2 is SNEGSKA (reference sequence). V was pared by 0 bases and J by 4 bases, with 21 bases between.

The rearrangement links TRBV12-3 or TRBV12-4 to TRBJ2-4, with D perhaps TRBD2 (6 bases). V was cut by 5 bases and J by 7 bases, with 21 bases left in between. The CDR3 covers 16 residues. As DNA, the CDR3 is TGTGCCAGCAGTCTACGCGGGACGACCGCCCGGAACATTCAGTACTTC. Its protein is CASSLRGTTARNIQYF.

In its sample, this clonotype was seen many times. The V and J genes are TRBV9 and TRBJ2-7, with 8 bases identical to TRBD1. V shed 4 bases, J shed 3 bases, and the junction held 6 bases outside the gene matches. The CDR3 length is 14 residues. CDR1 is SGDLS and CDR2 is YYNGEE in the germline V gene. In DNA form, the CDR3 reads TGTGCCAGCAGCCTAAGGACAGGGAGCTACGAGCAGTACTTC. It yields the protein CASSLRTGSYEQYF.

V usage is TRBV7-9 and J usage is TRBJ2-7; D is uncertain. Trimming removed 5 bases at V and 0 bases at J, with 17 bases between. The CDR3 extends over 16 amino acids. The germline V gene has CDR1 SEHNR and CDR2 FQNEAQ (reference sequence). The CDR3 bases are TGTGCCAGCAGCCCTGGTCCGGTAAGGGCCTCCTACGAGCAGTACTTC. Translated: CASSPGPVRASYEQYF.

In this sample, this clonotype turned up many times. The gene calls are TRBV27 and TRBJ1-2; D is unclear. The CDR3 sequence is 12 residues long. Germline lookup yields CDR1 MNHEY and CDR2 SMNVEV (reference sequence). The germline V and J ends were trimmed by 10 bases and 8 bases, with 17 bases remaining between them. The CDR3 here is CATKDLSGGYTF. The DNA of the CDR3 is TGTGCCACGAAGGATCTCTCGGGGGGCTACACCTTC.